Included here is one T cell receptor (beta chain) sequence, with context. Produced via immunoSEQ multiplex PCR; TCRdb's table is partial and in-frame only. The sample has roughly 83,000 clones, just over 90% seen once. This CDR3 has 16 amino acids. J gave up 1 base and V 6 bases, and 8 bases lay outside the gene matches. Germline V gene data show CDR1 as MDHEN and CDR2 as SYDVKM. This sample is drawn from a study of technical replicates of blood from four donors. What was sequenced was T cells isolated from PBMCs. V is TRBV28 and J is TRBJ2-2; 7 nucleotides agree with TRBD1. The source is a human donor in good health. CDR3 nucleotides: TGTGCCAGCAGAGCACCGGGACAGCAGAACACCGGGGAGCTGTTTTTT. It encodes CASRAPGQQNTGELFF.